This TCR beta chain was observed in a study of CD8 T cells in ankylosing spondylitis. This clonotype was detected a few times. What it recognizes is unknown. Study outcomes and limitations: Blood from ankylosing spondylitis patients appeared to carry a characteristic eight-variant TCR beta motif.

The CDR3 totals 16 residues. V was pared by 3 bases and J by 5 bases, with 11 bases of the junction left unmatched. Looked up from germline, CDR1 is MDHEN and CDR2 is SYDVKM. TCRdb ran MiXCR on the 5' RACE reads and lists one entry per CDR3 protein. The table includes 150,000 to 200,000 distinct CDR3 sequences, 25% to 35% detected once. This sequence was found in a male donor with ankylosing spondylitis. The sample taken for sequencing was synovial fluid, either unsorted or a sorted T cell fraction (not recorded which). This chain links TRBV28 with TRBJ2-7; 9 bases are shared with TRBD1. The CDR3 DNA reads as TGTGCCAGCAGTTTGCCTCGGGACAGGGCGGTGAACGAGCAGTACTTC. Protein sequence: CASSLPRDRAVNEQYF.